This T cell receptor (beta chain) appears in the sequencing data of a study of blood T cell repertoires in COVID-19. About the research overall: Samples representing acute and convalescent COVID-19 were sourced from the United States, Italy and Spain. PBMCs, B-cell-depleted T cells, or T cells were the source of the cDNA or gDNA that made up the material.

As originally analysed: The authors estimated nucleated cell counts from reference gene primer amplification. Measured with immunoSEQ multiplex PCR; TCRdb has only the in-frame clones, and not every one. V, J and clone size are those of that table, while D and trimming were read from the DNA. The data contain about 250,000 clones, 85% of them singletons. Participants were aged 18 to 89 years, lived in under 25 US areas, and enrolled virtually. The CDR3 length is 15 residues. The germline V gene has CDR1 LNHDA and CDR2 SQIVND (reference sequence). V was shortened by 4 bases and J by 3 bases, with 13 bases between the two germline ends.

The source is a woman in her fifties or sixties with acute COVID-19. Sequences were obtained from PBMCs or T cells enriched from blood (not recorded which). The chain links TRBV19 to TRBJ2-1; possible D gene TRBD2, 7 bases. Here the CDR3 DNA reads TGTGCCAGTAGTAGCGGGGGCCCGGTCTACAATGAGCAGTTCTTC. Its protein is CASSSGGPVYNEQFF.